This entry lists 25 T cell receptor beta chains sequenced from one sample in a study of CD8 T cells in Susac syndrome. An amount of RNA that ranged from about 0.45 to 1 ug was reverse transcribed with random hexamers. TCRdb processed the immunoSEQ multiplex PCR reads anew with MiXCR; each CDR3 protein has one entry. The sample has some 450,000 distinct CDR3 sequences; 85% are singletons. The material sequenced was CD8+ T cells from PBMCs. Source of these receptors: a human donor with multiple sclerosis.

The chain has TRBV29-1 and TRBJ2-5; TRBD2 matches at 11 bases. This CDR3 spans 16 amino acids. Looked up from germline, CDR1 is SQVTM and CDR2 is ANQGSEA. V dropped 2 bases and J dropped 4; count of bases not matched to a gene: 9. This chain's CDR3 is CSVEPLLAGEAETQYF. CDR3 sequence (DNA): TGCAGCGTTGAACCCCTACTAGCGGGAGAGGCAGAGACCCAGTACTTC.

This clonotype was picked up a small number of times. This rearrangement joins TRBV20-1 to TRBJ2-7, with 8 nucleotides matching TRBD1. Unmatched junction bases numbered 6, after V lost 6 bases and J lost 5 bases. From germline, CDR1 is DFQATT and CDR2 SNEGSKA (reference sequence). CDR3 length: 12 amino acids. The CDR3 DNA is TGCAGTGCCCGGACAGGGTCCCACGAGCAGTACTTC. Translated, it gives CSARTGSHEQYF.

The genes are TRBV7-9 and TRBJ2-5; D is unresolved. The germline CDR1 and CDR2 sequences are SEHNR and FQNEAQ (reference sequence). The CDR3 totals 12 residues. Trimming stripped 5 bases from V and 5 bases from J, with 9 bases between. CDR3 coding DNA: TGTGCCAGCAGCCCTCGGTGGGAGACCCAGTACTTC. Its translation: CASSPRWETQYF.

CDR3 region: CASSSTNTEAFF. In nucleotides, the CDR3 is TGTGCCAGCAGTTCTACGAACACTGAAGCTTTCTTT. The chain recombines TRBV27 with TRBJ1-1; D is ambiguous. CDR3 size: 12 residues. Trimming took off 4 bases at V and 1 base at J, with 4 bases between the two ends. Germline lookup yields CDR1 MNHEY and CDR2 SMNVEV (reference sequence).

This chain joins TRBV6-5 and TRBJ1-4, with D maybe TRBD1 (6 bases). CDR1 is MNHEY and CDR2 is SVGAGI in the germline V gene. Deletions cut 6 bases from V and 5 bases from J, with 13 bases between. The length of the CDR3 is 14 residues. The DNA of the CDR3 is TGTGCCAGCAGCTGGAGGGGGGGCAATGAAAAACTGTTTTTT. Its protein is CASSWRGGNEKLFF.

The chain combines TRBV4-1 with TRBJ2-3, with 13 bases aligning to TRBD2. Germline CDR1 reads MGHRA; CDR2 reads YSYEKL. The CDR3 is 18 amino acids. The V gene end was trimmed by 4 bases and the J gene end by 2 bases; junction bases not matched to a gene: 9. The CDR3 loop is CASSLGTSGDILTDTQYF. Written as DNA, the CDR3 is TGCGCCAGCAGCCTAGGGACTAGCGGGGATATTCTCACAGATACGCAGTATTTT.

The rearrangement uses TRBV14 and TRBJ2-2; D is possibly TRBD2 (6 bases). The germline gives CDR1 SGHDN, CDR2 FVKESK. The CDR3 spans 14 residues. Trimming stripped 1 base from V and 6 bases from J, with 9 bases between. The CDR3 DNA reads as TGTGCCAGCAGCCAAGTCGAGCGGGCCGGGGAGCTGTTTTTT. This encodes CASSQVERAGELFF. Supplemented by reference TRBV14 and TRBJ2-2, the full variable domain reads EAGVTQFPSHSVIEKGQTVTLRCDPISGHDNLYWYRRVMGKEIKFLLHFVKESKQDESGMPNNRFLAERTGGTYSTLKVQPAELEDSGVYFCASSQVERAGELFFGEGSRLTVL.

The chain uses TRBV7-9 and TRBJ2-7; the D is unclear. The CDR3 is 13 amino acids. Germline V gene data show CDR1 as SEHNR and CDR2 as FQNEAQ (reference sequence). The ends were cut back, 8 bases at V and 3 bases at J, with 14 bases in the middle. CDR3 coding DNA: TGTGCCAGCGCTCCCCCGGGTCTCTACGAGCAGTACTTC. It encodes CASAPPGLYEQYF.

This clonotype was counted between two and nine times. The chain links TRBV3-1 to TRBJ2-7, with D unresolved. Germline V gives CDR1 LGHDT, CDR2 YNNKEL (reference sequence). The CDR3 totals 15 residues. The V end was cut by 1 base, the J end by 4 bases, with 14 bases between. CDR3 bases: TGTGCCAGCAGCCAAGTTGGTTCCGTGCATTACGAGCAGTACTTC. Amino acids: CASSQVGSVHYEQYF.

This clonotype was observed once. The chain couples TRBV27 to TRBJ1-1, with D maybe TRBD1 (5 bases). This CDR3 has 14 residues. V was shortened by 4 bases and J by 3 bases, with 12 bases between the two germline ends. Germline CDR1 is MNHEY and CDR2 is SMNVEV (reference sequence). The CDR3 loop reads CASSSGTPYTEAFF. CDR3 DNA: TGTGCCAGCAGTTCCGGGACCCCGTACACTGAAGCTTTCTTT.

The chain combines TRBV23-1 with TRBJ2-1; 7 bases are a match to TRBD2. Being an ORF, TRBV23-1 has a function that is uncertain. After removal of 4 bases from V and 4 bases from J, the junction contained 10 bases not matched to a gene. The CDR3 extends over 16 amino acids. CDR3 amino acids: CASSRSFGRAYNEQFF. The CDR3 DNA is TGCGCCAGCAGTCGTAGTTTTGGGAGGGCGTACAATGAGCAGTTCTTC.

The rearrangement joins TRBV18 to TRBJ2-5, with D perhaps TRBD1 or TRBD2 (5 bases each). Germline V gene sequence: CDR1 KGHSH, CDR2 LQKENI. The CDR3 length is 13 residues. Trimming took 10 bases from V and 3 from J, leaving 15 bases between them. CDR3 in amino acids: CATRGPTEETQYF. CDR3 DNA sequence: TGTGCCACCCGGGGACCAACCGAAGAGACCCAGTACTTC.

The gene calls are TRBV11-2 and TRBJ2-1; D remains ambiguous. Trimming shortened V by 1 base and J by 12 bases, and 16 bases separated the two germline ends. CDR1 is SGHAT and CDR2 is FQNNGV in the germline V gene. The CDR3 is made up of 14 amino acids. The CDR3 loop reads CASSLVVLSVGQFF. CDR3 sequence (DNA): TGTGCCAGCAGCTTAGTGGTCTTAAGTGTGGGGCAGTTCTTC.

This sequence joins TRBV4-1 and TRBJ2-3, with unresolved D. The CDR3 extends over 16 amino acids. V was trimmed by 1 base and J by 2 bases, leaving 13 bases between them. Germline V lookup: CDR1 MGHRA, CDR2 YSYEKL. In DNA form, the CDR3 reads TGCGCCAGCAGCCAAGTAGGCCCGCCCCTCACAGATACGCAGTATTTT. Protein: CASSQVGPPLTDTQYF.

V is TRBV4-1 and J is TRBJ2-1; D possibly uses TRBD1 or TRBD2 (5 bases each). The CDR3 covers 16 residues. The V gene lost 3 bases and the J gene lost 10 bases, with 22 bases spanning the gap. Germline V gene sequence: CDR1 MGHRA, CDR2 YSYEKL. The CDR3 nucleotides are TGCGCCAGCAGCCAGTATCTCCGATTCGACGAGGGGGAGCAGTTCTTC. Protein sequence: CASSQYLRFDEGEQFF.

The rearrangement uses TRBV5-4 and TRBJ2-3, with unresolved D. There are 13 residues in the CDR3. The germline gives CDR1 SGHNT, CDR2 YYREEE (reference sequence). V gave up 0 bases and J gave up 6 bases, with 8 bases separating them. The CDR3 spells CASSLVVSDTQYF. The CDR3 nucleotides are TGTGCCAGCAGCTTGGTTGTCTCGGATACGCAGTATTTT.

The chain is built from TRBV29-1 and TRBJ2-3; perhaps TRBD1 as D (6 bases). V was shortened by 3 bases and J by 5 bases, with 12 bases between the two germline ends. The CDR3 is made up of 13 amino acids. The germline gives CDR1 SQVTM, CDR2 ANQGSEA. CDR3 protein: CSVDWRGGDTQYF. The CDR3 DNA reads TGCAGCGTTGACTGGCGAGGGGGAGATACGCAGTATTTT.

The CDR3 DNA sequence: TGTGCCAGCAGTTTATCGGGGGACAGGTTTGGTCAGCCCCAGCATTTT. This sequence encodes CASSLSGDRFGQPQHF. The chain couples TRBV27 to TRBJ1-5; 8 nucleotides align to TRBD1. The CDR3 runs to 16 residues. Germline loops: CDR1 MNHEY, CDR2 SMNVEV (reference sequence). Trimming took 0 bases from V and 6 from J; bases not matched to a gene: 7.

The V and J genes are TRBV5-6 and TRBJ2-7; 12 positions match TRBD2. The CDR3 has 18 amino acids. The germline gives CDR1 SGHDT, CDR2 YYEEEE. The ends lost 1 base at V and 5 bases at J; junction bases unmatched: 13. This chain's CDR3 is CASSLLAGGSGLNDEQYF. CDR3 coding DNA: TGTGCCAGCAGCTTGCTAGCGGGGGGGTCCGGATTGAACGACGAGCAGTACTTC.

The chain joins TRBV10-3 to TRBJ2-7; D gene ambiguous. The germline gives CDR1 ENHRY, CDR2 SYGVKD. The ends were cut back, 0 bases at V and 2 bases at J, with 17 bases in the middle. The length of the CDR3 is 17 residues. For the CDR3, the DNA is TGTGCCATCAGTGAGTCGAGTGAGCGTTGGGGTGCCTACGAGCAGTACTTC. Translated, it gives CAISESSERWGAYEQYF.

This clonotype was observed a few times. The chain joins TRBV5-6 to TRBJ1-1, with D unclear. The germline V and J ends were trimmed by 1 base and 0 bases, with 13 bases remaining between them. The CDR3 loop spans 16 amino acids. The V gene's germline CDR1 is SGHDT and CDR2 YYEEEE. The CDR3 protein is CASSLFLSEVNTEAFF. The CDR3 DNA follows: TGTGCCAGCAGCTTGTTTCTTAGTGAGGTGAACACTGAAGCTTTCTTT.

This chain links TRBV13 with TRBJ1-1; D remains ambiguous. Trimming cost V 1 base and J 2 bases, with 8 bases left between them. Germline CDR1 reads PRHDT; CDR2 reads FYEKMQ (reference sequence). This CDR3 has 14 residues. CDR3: CASSLAAKNTEAFF. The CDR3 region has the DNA TGTGCCAGCAGCTTAGCGGCAAAAAACACTGAAGCTTTCTTT.

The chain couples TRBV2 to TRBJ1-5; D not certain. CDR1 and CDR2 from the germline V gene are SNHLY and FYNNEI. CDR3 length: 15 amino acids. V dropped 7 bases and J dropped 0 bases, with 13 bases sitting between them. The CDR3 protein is CASKATTNSNQPQHF. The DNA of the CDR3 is TGTGCCAGCAAAGCGACAACTAATAGCAATCAGCCCCAGCATTTT.

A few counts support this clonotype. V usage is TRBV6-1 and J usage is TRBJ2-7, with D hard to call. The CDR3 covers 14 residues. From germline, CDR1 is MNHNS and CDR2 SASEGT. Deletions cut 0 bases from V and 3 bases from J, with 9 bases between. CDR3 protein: CASSEAIGYYEQYF. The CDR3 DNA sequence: TGTGCCAGCAGTGAAGCGATAGGGTACTACGAGCAGTACTTC.

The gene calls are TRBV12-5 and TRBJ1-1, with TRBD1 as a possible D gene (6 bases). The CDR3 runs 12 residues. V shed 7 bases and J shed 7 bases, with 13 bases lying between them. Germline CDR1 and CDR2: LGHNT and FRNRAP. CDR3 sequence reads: CASATGHLEAFF. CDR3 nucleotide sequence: TGTGCTAGTGCCACGGGACACCTTGAAGCTTTCTTT.